This T cell receptor beta chain was identified in a study of T cells expressing NK-cell markers (TCRdb year 2020). For the wider study: Fewer than ten donors provided sorted CD3+CD56+NKG2C+, CD3+CD56+NKG2C- and CD3+CD56-NKG2C+ T-cell subsets, whose TCR beta-chain repertoires were profiled. Illumina HiSeq 2000/2500, MiSeq or NextSeq was used to sequence libraries as 2 x 150 bp reads. Among the eight sequenced donors, seven were HCMV-seropositive and one was HCMV-seronegative. The eight sequenced donors were randomly selected healthy volunteers, three men and five women. The paper as a whole reports these results and caveats: Those dominant clonotypes were again the most abundant among CD3+CD56-NKG2C+ cells in a handful of donors, at about 25-60.1%. In six donors, the dominant CD3+CD56+NKG2C+ clonotypes were found to rank among the top 10 CD8+ clonotypes and to make up roughly 1.0-7.5% of CD8+ T cells. Whether the expanded NKG2C-expressing T cell clones were specific for HCMV antigens was left unclear.

There are 17 amino acids in the CDR3, from cysteine to phenylalanine inclusive. Only the protein sequence is given. Taken from the germline V gene, the CDR1 and CDR2 loops are LGHNA and YNFKEQ. Sequencer: Illumina HiSeq 2000. The TCR beta cDNA libraries were made using 5'RACE template switching, a step that added both a universal primer site and unique molecular identifiers. Synthesis of cDNA was primed from the TCR beta constant segment and was followed by two consecutive PCR amplification steps. The study's processing was this. MIGEC was used to demultiplex reads and group the reads by UMI, and MiTCR was used to assemble and quantify clonotypes. To remove erroneous sequences, TCR cDNA sequences were retained only when supported by two or more reads. The tcR package was used for downstream repertoire analysis, with clonotypes matched between fractions based on CDR3 nucleotide sequence plus V segment. VDJmatch was used to annotate antigen specificity against VDJdb, with one amino acid substitution allowed in CDR3. The reads went through TCRdb reprocessing, and each CDR3 protein sequence gets one entry with no DNA. The V and J calls were determined by TCRdb, not by the authors. The sample table on file contains 150,000 to 170,000 distinct CDR3 sequences. The ten largest make up 37% of the sample.

HCMV serostatus was determined by detecting HCMV-specific IgG in serum with a commercial ELISA kit. Ficoll density gradient centrifugation was used to isolate peripheral blood mononuclear cells from blood. As to this clonotype: Its antigen is not yet known.

This TCR came from a woman in her 50s in good health. Donor details come from another sample of the same person, matched by shared clones. The chain couples TRBV4-2 to TRBJ2-5; the D gene TCRdb calls, TRBD2, cannot be checked with no DNA. Specimen: blood T cells: a sorted CD56 or NKG2C T cell subset, CD4+ or CD8+ T cells, or bulk PBMC T cells (not recorded which). This receptor has the CDR3 CASSLHPGGRAQETQYF.